These 26 T cell receptor beta chains came from one sample sequenced in a study of human T cells and chemical hapten exposure. TCRdb redid the calling of the RACE reads with MiXCR, one entry per CDR3 protein. The sample contains more than 150,000 distinct CDR3 sequences, roughly a quarter of which appear only once. Time point: patch test 3, about 24 weeks after DPC sensitization. Indicated treatment: therapeutic diphenylcyclopropenone sensitization with weekly scalp DPC. The starting material was whole blood, obtained in connection with sensitization to the hapten diphenylcyclopropenone (DPC). The receptors were gathered from a woman aged 40 to 50 with alopecia areata. Some clones in this sample may be carry-over from other donors' samples.

This clonotype showed up just once. This rearrangement joins TRBV10-3 to TRBJ2-1; 11 bases match TRBD1. Losses at the gene ends were 0 bases for V and 6 bases for J; bases not matched to a gene: 1. This CDR3 region has 15 residues. Germline V gene lookup returns CDR1 ENHRY and CDR2 SYGVKD. CDR3 in amino acids: CAISESGTGGNEQFF. CDR3 nucleotides: TGTGCCATCAGTGAGTCGGGGACAGGGGGCAATGAGCAGTTCTTC.

This clonotype has just a few counts. The chain has TRBV29-1 and TRBJ2-7; 7 bases fit TRBD1. V was clipped by 7 bases and J by 3 bases; unmatched bases: 3. This CDR3 is 11 amino acids long. CDR1 SQVTM and CDR2 ANQGSEA come from the germline V gene. CDR3: CSAGTDYEQYF. The CDR3 DNA reads as TGCAGCGCTGGGACAGACTACGAGCAGTACTTC.

This clonotype was counted only a few times. The chain couples TRBV7-2 to TRBJ2-1; 9 positions match TRBD1. This CDR3 is 15 amino acids long. The trim removed 5 bases at V and 4 bases at J, leaving 6 bases unmatched. Germline CDR1 is SGHTA and CDR2 is FQGNSA. CDR3: CASSIGTGSYNEQFF. The CDR3 DNA sequence: TGTGCCAGCAGCATCGGGACAGGGTCATACAATGAGCAGTTCTTC.

This clonotype occurred a few times. This chain uses TRBV7-2 with TRBJ2-1; 10 nucleotides line up with TRBD2. The CDR3 length is 13 residues. The V segment lost 11 bases and the J segment 6 bases; nucleotides outside the gene matches: 7. The germline V gene has CDR1 SGHTA and CDR2 FQGNSA. CDR3 residues: CADRASGSNEQFF. CDR3 DNA: TGTGCCGATCGGGCTAGCGGGAGCAATGAGCAGTTCTTC.

The chain couples TRBV12-3 or TRBV12-4 to TRBJ1-5; possible D gene TRBD1, 5 bases. The CDR3 covers 14 residues. The V end was cut by 6 bases, the J end by 9 bases, with 18 bases between. The CDR3 nucleotides read TGTGCCAGCAGCCAAGACCGACAGTACGGGCCCCAGCATTTT. Translating it yields CASSQDRQYGPQHF.

This chain joins TRBV10-3 and TRBJ2-3, with a possible D match to TRBD2 (6 bases). Germline CDR1 and CDR2: ENHRY and SYGVKD. CDR3 length equals 14 residues. Trimming removed 6 bases from V and 0 bases from J, with 10 bases in between. The CDR3 protein is CAIRGLASTDTQYF. CDR3 sequence (DNA): TGTGCCATCAGGGGGCTAGCGAGCACAGATACGCAGTATTTT.

This chain's CDR3 is CASGLSGASYNEQFF. The CDR3 coding sequence is TGTGCCAGCGGTTTAAGCGGGGCCTCCTACAATGAGCAGTTCTTC. This sequence joins TRBV6-5 and TRBJ2-1; 7 bases map to TRBD2. This CDR3 is 15 amino acids long. The trim removed 8 bases at V and 0 bases at J, leaving 7 bases unmatched. Germline CDR1 MNHEY, CDR2 SVGAGI.

V gene TRBV5-1 combines with J gene TRBJ2-3; 15 bases align to TRBD2. There are 17 residues in the CDR3. Trimming took 3 bases from V and 4 from J; bases not matched to a gene: 6. In germline, CDR1 is SGHRS, CDR2 YFSETQ. The CDR3 DNA is TGCGCCAGCAGCTCCGGACTAGCGGGAGGGTGGGCAGATACGCAGTATTTT. The encoded protein is CASSSGLAGGWADTQYF.

This clonotype has a handful of counts. The chain links TRBV7-9 to TRBJ1-1; TRBD1 is a possible D gene (5 bases). The CDR3 length is 15 residues. V shed 1 base and J shed 2 bases, with 11 bases lying between them. The germline CDR1 and CDR2 sequences are SEHNR and FQNEAQ (reference sequence). The chain's CDR3 is CASSLGSRVNTEAFF. CDR3 sequence (DNA): TGTGCCAGCAGCTTAGGGAGCAGGGTTAACACTGAAGCTTTCTTT.

This clonotype has a handful of counts. The V and J genes are TRBV4-3 and TRBJ2-1, with D hard to call. This CDR3 is built from 15 residues. Trimming shortened V by 0 bases and J by 6 bases, and 12 bases separated the two germline ends. Germline CDR1 and CDR2: LGHNA and YSLEER. CDR3 sequence (DNA): TGCGCCAGCAGCCAAGATTTAACGGGTTCCAATGAGCAGTTCTTC. It specifies CASSQDLTGSNEQFF.

The sample holds a few counts of this clonotype. The CDR3, as DNA: TGTGCCAGCAGCTCTTGGCGGAGAAGCACAGATACGCAGTATTTT. It is translated as CASSSWRRSTDTQYF. V is TRBV5-6 and J is TRBJ2-3; no reliable D call. The CDR3 loop spans 15 amino acids. Germline CDR1 reads SGHDT; CDR2 reads YYEEEE. Trimming cost V 3 bases and J 0 bases, with 11 bases left between them.

This clonotype has just a few counts. CDR3 region: CASSPIGRTGASGELFF. DNA of the CDR3: TGTGCCAGCAGTCCTATAGGGCGGACAGGGGCTAGCGGGGAGCTGTTTTTT. The V call is TRBV27, the J call TRBJ2-2; 9 bases map to TRBD1. Per the germline V gene, CDR1 is MNHEY and CDR2 is SMNVEV (reference sequence). This CDR3 contains 17 residues. The ends lost 5 bases at V and 7 bases at J; junction bases unmatched: 14.

This clonotype was found a few times. This chain joins TRBV12-3 or TRBV12-4 and TRBJ2-7; D unresolved. The CDR3 covers 11 residues. Trimming cost V 1 base and J 9 bases, with 7 bases left between them. In nucleotides, the CDR3 is TGTGCCAGCAGTTTAGGGCTACTGCAGTACTTC. Translation gives CASSLGLLQYF.

The chain recombines TRBV25-1 with TRBJ2-7; TRBD1 aligns across 7 bases. The V gene's germline CDR1 is MGHDK and CDR2 SYGVNS. The CDR3 has 15 residues. V was clipped by 3 bases and J by 4 bases; unmatched bases: 9. DNA of the CDR3: TGTGCCAGCAGTGACAATACCAGGGGGACATACGAGCAGTACTTC. It is translated as CASSDNTRGTYEQYF.

V gene TRBV28 combines with J gene TRBJ2-1; the D call may be TRBD1 or TRBD2 (5 bases each). V lost 3 bases to trimming and J lost 0 bases, with 21 bases between them. The CDR3 is made up of 19 amino acids. CDR1 is MDHEN, CDR2 SYDVKM, per germline. The CDR3 loop reads CASSFWSMTDTSSYNEQFF. CDR3 sequence (DNA): TGTGCCAGCAGTTTTTGGTCTATGACAGACACTAGCTCCTACAATGAGCAGTTCTTC.

This clonotype was counted only a few times. V is TRBV25-1 and J is TRBJ1-1; 9 nucleotides agree with TRBD1. J lost 2 bases, V lost 4 bases, and 11 bases had no gene match. The CDR3 covers 17 residues. Germline CDR1 MGHDK, CDR2 SYGVNS. The chain's CDR3 is CASSAGQGLIFNTEAFF. The CDR3 DNA follows: TGTGCCAGCAGTGCTGGACAGGGGCTAATATTTAACACTGAAGCTTTCTTT.

The CDR3 nucleotides read TGCGCCAGCAGCGGAAGATCCCGGGACAGGGAGGCCTACGAGCAGTACTTC. As protein: CASSGRSRDREAYEQYF. The chain combines TRBV5-1 with TRBJ2-7, with 9 bases identical to TRBD1. The CDR3 totals 17 residues. V lost 4 bases, J lost 2 bases, and 13 bases stayed unmatched. Germline V lookup: CDR1 SGHRS, CDR2 YFSETQ. Variable domain in full (rest from reference TRBV5-1 and TRBJ2-7): KAGVTQTPRYLIKTRGQQVTLSCSPISGHRSVSWYQQTPGQGLQFLFEYFSETQRNKGNFPGRFSGRQFSNSRSEMNVSTLELGDSALYLCASSGRSRDREAYEQYFGPGTRLTVT.

The CDR3, as DNA: TGTGCCAGCAGCCCGGGACTAGCATACAATGAGCAGTTCTTC. Its protein is CASSPGLAYNEQFF. This chain uses TRBV2 with TRBJ2-1, with TRBD2 matching over 9 bases. The germline V gene encodes CDR1 SNHLY and CDR2 FYNNEI. V shed 6 bases, J shed 4 bases, and the junction held 4 bases outside the gene matches. CDR3 length equals 14 residues.

The chain links TRBV6-2 or TRBV6-3 to TRBJ2-7; 7 nucleotides match TRBD1. V shed 0 bases and J 3 bases; nucleotides not matched to a gene: 5. CDR1 and CDR2 from the germline V gene are MNHEY and SVGEGT. The CDR3 length is 15 residues. The CDR3 bases are TGTGCCAGCAGTTACTCGACAGGGACAGTCTACGAGCAGTACTTC. It codes for CASSYSTGTVYEQYF.

This clonotype was observed a handful of times. The chain uses TRBV7-2 and TRBJ1-4; tentatively, D is TRBD1 (6 bases). The germline CDR1 and CDR2 sequences are SGHTA and FQGNSA. The ends were cut back, 1 base at V and 8 bases at J, with 11 bases in the middle. The CDR3 extends over 14 amino acids. CDR3 bases: TGTGCCAGCAGCTTAGGGGGGCGACACGAAAAACTGTTTTTT. It codes for CASSLGGRHEKLFF. Filled out from reference TRBV7-2 and TRBJ1-4, the complete variable domain reads GAGVSQSPSNKVTEKGKDVELRCDPISGHTALYWYRQSLGQGLEFLIYFQGNSAPDKSGLPSDRFSAERTGGSVSTLTIQRTQQEDSAVYLCASSLGGRHEKLFFGSGTQLSVL.

The CDR3 sequence: CASSLNPGNTGELFF. DNA of the CDR3: TGTGCCAGCAGTTTAAATCCAGGGAACACCGGGGAGCTGTTTTTT. V usage is TRBV28 and J usage is TRBJ2-2, with D unclear. V lost 2 bases to trimming and J lost 1 base, with 8 bases between them. This CDR3 has 15 residues. Germline V lookup: CDR1 MDHEN, CDR2 SYDVKM.

In this sample, this clonotype turned up a few times. V gene TRBV7-2 combines with J gene TRBJ1-4; no reliable D call. The CDR3 covers 17 residues. From germline, CDR1 is SGHTA and CDR2 FQGNSA. Trimming cost V 5 bases and J 0 bases, with 16 bases left between them. The CDR3 region has the DNA TGTGCCAGCAGCCCCACTCGTGGGTTCGCAACTAATGAAAAACTGTTTTTT. Amino acid sequence: CASSPTRGFATNEKLFF.

The sample holds one count of this clonotype. The rearrangement links TRBV4-1 to TRBJ2-7, with 15 bases aligning to TRBD2. V shed 0 bases, J shed 6 bases, and the junction held 3 bases outside the gene matches. Germline CDR1 reads MGHRA; CDR2 reads YSYEKL. The CDR3 extends over 16 amino acids. CDR3 sequence reads: CASSQEPGLAGGEQYF. The DNA of the CDR3 is TGCGCCAGCAGCCAAGAACCGGGACTAGCGGGAGGCGAGCAGTACTTC.

This clonotype was observed a few times. V usage is TRBV7-6 and J usage is TRBJ1-3; D is undetermined. The V and J ends lost 5 bases and 0 bases respectively, with 11 bases between them. The CDR3 loop spans 15 amino acids. Germline V gene lookup returns CDR1 SGHVS and CDR2 FNYEAQ. This CDR3 is CASSPDGRSGNTIYF. The CDR3 nucleotides read TGTGCCAGCAGCCCGGACGGCCGCTCTGGAAACACCATATATTTT.

In the case of this clonotype: A much larger clone is a single base away; this may be a read error. J is TRBJ1-2 and V is TRBV29-1; D uncertain. The germline CDR1 and CDR2 sequences are SQVTM and ANQGSEA. This CDR3 has 14 amino acids. CDR3 sequence (DNA): TGCAGCGTTGAAGATCTTGGAGAGAACTATGGCTACAACTTC. Translating it yields CSVEDLGENYGYNF.

The rearrangement joins TRBV20-1 to TRBJ2-3; 11 nucleotides agree with TRBD2. Trimming at V came to 5 bases and at J to 1 base, leaving 8 bases not matched to a gene. The V gene's germline CDR1 is DFQATT and CDR2 SNEGSKA (reference sequence). The CDR3 has 16 residues. The CDR3 loop is CSAGGGTSGRTDTQYF. Here the CDR3 DNA reads TGCAGTGCTGGGGGGGGGACTAGCGGACGCACAGATACGCAGTATTTT.